The present TCR beta chain was sequenced within a study of blood T cell repertoires in COVID-19. Background on the study: Some COVID-19 samples were acute and others convalescent; all came from the United States, Italy and Spain.

In the source study's methods: Quantification of nucleated cells was approximated via reference gene primer amplification. Sequencing used immunoSEQ multiplex PCR; TCRdb keeps in-frame clones, though not all of them. The D gene and trimming were derived from the DNA, and the V and J assignments and clone size from that table. Among roughly 230,000 clones listed, over 75% were seen once. This TCR derives from a human donor in a cohort sampled during active COVID-19. The sequenced sample was peripheral blood.

In nucleotides, the CDR3 is TGTGCCAGCAGCTTCGCGGGGGACTATGGCTACACCTTC. Protein sequence: CASSFAGDYGYTF. The V call is TRBV11-2, the J call TRBJ1-2, with a tentative D call TRBD1 (5 bases). The V gene's germline CDR1 is SGHAT and CDR2 FQNNGV. The CDR3 totals 13 residues. The germline V and J ends were trimmed by 3 bases and 3 bases, with 8 bases remaining between them.